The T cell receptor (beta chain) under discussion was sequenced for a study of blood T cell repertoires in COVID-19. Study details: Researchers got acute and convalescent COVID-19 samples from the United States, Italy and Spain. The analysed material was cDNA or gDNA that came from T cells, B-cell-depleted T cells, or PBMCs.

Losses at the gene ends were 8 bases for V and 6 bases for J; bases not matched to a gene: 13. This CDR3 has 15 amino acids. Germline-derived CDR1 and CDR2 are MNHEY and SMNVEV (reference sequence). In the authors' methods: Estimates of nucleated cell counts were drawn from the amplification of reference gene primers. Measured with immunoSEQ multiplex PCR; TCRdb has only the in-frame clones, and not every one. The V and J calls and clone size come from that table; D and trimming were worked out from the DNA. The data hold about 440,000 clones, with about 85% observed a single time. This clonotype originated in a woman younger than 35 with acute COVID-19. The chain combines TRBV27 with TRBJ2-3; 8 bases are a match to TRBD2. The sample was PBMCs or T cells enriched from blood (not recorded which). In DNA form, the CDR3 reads TGTGCCAGCGCCAGGACACGCGGGGGGCAGGATACGCAGTATTTT. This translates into CASARTRGGQDTQYF.